This is a list of T cell receptor beta chains from one sample in a study of T cell responses to AZD1222 COVID-19 vaccine. Using immunoSEQ multiplex PCR, the repertoire was profiled, and TCRdb retains in-frame clones only, with some absent. The data hold more than 100,000 clones, with roughly 88% observed a single time. Here the sequenced sample was peripheral blood, taken on day 0 of AZD1222 vaccination. All receptors come from an adult in good health. CDR3s leave out the opening cysteine and the closing phenylalanine or tryptophan.

V gene,CDR3 protein
TRBV6-5,AASSYNSPLH
TRBV27,ASKRQGAPGGYT
TRBV28,ASSPVYGSFNQPQH
TRBV11-3,ASSLTGEDTEAF
TRBV6-5,ASSNQGEGYEQY
TRBV19,ASSKQGIRGYT
TRBV2,ASVTGIGQY
TRBV12-3/TRBV12-4,ASGYNEQF
TRBV14,ASSQENRAIDT
TRBV19,ASSKGQESSYEQY
TRBV6-1,ASSEAQGQETQY
TRBV3-1/TRBV3-2,ASSLEGPQRAF
TRBV10-2,ASGLAGDNEQF
TRBV28,ASSLTGGVQETQY
TRBV28,ASSTTGTAATNEKLF
TRBV19,ASSGSDRRENQPQH
TRBV7-2,ASSPTTGFYSNQPQH
TRBV20-1,SASSGTSPTGELF
TRBV24-1,ATSDAGTSNTGELF
TRBV2,ASSQGEGANTGELF
TRBV6-5,ASSRGTDSGNTIY
TRBV28,ASTPGGQGLYGYT
TRBV15,ATSRTRDSYEQY
TRBV27,ASSFLRAGDHGSTDTQY
TRBV7-9,ASRADSSGNTIY
TRBV5-1,ASSLALGVGEQF
TRBV5-1,ASSVTGGLGRYNEQF
TRBV29-1,SVEDRASYEQY
TRBV4-2,ASSQDPGGSYNEQF
TRBV28,ASRTGASPLH
TRBV7-2,ASSWRLTSIMNTEAF
TRBV28,ASSSYPGETYEQY
TRBV5-5,AGSLDGANTGELF
TRBV7-9,ASSLSGVEEQY
TRBV11-2,ASSQHLNTEAF
TRBV7-3,ASSLMFGVNRTPGRKKNYEQY
TRBV7-2,ASSPGQGRQPQH
TRBV5-1,ASSPGTVWGAGNEKLF
TRBV6-1,ASSESSRGKHEQY
TRBV5-4,ASSPGQGIGQPQH
TRBV6-6,ASSYPEGGNTGELF
TRBV27,ASNSPGNRAIGQPQH
TRBV6-5,ASSGGWTEAF
TRBV7-2,ASSLVNWAHEAF
TRBV14,ASSQLGQASPLH
TRBV24-1,ATGETGRGTDTQY
TRBV28,ASSKGTGMSYGYT
TRBV4-2,ASSHGTEAYEQY
TRBV10-3,AISESIGAGEQY
TRBV29-1,SADAGSGNTIY